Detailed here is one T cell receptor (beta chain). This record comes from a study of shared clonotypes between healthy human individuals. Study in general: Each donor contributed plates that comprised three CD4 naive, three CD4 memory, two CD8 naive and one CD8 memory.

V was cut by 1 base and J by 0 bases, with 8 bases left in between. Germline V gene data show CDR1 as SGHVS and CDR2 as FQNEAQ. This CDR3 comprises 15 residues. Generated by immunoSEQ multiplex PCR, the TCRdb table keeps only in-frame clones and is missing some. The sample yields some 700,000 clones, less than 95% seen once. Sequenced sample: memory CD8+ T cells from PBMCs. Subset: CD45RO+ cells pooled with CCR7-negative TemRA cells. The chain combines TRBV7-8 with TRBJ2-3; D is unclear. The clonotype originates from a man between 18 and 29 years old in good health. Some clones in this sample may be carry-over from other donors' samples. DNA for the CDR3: TGTGCCAGCAGCTTAGGAACAGCAAGCACAGATACGCAGTATTTT. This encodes CASSLGTASTDTQYF.